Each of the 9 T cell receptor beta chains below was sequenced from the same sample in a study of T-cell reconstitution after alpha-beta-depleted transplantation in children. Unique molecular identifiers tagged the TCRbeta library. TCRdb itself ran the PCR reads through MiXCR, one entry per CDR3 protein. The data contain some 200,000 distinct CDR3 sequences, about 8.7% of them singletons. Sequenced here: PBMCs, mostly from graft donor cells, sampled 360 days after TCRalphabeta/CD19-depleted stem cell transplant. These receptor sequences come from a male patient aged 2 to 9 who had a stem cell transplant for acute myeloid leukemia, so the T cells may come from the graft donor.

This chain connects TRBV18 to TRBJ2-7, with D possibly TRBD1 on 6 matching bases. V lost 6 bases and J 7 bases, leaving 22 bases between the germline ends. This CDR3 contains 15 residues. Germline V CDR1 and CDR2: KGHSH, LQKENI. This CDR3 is CASSQPVQGSGEQYF. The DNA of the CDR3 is TGTGCCAGCTCGCAACCAGTACAGGGCTCGGGGGAGCAGTACTTC. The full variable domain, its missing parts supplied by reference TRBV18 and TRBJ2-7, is NAGVMQNPRHLVRRRGQEARLRCSPMKGHSHVYWYRQLPEEGLKFMVYLQKENIIDESGMPKERFSAEFPKEGPSILRIQQVVRGDSAAYFCASSQPVQGSGEQYFGPGTRLTVT.

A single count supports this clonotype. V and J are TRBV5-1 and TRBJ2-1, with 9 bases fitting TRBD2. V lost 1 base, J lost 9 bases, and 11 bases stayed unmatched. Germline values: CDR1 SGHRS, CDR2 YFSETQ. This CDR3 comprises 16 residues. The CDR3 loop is CASSLSSAGGPSEQFF. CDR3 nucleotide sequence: TGCGCCAGCAGCTTGTCGTCGGCGGGGGGGCCCAGTGAGCAGTTCTTC. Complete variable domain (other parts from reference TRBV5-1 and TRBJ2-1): KAGVTQTPRYLIKTRGQQVTLSCSPISGHRSVSWYQQTPGQGLQFLFEYFSETQRNKGNFPGRFSGRQFSNSRSEMNVSTLELGDSALYLCASSLSSAGGPSEQFFGPGTRLTVL.

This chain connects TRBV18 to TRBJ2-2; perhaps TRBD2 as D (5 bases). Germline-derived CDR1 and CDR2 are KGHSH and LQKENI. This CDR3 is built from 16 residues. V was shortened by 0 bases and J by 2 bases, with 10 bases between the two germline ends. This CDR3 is CASSPPNGLNTGELFF. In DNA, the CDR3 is TGTGCCAGCTCACCACCGAATGGACTCAACACCGGGGAGCTGTTTTTT.

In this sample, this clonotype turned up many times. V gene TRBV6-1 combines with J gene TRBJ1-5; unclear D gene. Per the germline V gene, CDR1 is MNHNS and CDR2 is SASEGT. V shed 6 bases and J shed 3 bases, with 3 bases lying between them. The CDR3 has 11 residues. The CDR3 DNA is TGTGCCAGCAGAGCCAATCAGCCCCAGCATTTT. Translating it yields CASRANQPQHF.

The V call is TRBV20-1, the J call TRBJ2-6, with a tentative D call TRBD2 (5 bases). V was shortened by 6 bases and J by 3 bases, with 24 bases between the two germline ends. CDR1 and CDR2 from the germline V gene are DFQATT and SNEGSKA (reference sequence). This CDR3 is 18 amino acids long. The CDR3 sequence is CSARTPWRKNGGANVLTF. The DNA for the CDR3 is TGCAGTGCCCGCACCCCTTGGAGGAAAAACGGTGGGGCCAACGTCCTGACTTTC.

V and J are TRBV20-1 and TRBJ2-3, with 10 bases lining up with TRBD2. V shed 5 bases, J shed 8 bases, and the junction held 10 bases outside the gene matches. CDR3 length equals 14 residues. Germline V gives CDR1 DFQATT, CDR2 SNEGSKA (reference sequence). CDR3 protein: CSASTSGAPGTQYF. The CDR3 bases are TGCAGTGCTTCTACTAGCGGGGCTCCCGGTACGCAGTATTTT.

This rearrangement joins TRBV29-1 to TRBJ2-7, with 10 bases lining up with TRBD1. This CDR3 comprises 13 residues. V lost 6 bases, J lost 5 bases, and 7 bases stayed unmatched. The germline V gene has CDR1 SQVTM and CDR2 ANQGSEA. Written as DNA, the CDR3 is TGCAGCGTCTCCGGGACAGGGGACCACGAGCAGTACGTC. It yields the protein CSVSGTGDHEQYV.

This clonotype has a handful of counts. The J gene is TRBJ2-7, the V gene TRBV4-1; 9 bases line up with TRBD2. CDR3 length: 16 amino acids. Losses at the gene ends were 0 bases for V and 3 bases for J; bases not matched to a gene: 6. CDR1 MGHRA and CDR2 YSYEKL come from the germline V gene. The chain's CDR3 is CASSQDLTSGRYEQYV. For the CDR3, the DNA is TGCGCCAGCAGCCAAGATCTGACTAGCGGCCGCTACGAGCAGTACGTC.

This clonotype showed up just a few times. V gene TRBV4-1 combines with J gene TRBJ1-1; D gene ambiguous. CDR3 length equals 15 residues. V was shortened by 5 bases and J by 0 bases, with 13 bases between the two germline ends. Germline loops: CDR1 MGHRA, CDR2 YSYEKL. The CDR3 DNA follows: TGCGCCAGCAGCGGGTTTCCCGGCATGAACACTGAAGCTTTCTTT. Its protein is CASSGFPGMNTEAFF.